This passage covers 5 T cell receptor beta chains from one sample sequenced in a study of radiation and T cells in renal cell carcinoma. Sequenced by immunoSEQ multiplex PCR; TCRdb stores in-frame clones only, minus some. The sample carries tens of thousands of clones, 82% recorded once. Time point of the sample: baseline pretreatment blood. Specified treatment: 15 Gy SBRT to primary tumor, nephrectomy 4 weeks later. Sequences were derived from blood, sampled from a patient whose treatment included radiotherapy and nephrectomy. Receptors originate from a man in his fifties or sixties with renal cell carcinoma.

This rearrangement joins TRBV18 to TRBJ2-3, with no clear D. Per the germline V gene, CDR1 is KGHSH and CDR2 is LQKENI. V lost 4 bases and J lost 1, with 12 bases in between. The CDR3 contains 15 residues. The CDR3 DNA is TGTGCCAGCTCACTCTCCCCCGAAGGCACAGATACGCAGTATTTT. Protein product: CASSLSPEGTDTQYF. Together with reference TRBV18 and TRBJ2-3, the CDR3 gives the full variable domain: NAGVMQNPRHLVRRRGQEARLRCSPMKGHSHVYWYRQLPEEGLKFMVYLQKENIIDESGMPKERFSAEFPKEGPSILRIQQVVRGDSAAYFCASSLSPEGTDTQYFGPGTRLTVL.

The CDR3 region is CASSPGTPTEDTQYF. DNA for the CDR3: TGTGCCAGTAGCCCAGGGACTCCCACGGAAGATACGCAGTATTTT. The chain employs TRBV19 and TRBJ2-3, with D possibly TRBD2 on 6 matching bases. Germline V gene sequence: CDR1 LNHDA, CDR2 SQIVND (reference sequence). The CDR3 extends over 15 amino acids. V lost 6 bases to trimming and J lost 5 bases, with 18 bases between them.

The chain employs TRBV30 and TRBJ2-6; D not certain. In germline, CDR1 is GTSNPN, CDR2 SVGIG (reference sequence). V gave up 4 bases and J gave up 3 bases, with 13 bases separating them. The CDR3 loop spans 15 amino acids. This CDR3 reads CAWKDVAGGANVLTF. The CDR3 coding sequence is TGTGCCTGGAAGGATGTTGCTGGTGGGGCCAACGTCCTGACTTTC.

The chain combines TRBV5-6 with TRBJ2-5; 9 bases map to TRBD2. Germline CDR1 reads SGHDT; CDR2 reads YYEEEE. V lost 4 bases to trimming and J lost 4 bases; unmatched junction nucleotides: 8. This CDR3 contains 15 residues. The CDR3 loop is CASSLLRAGGETQYF. CDR3 DNA sequence: TGTGCCAGCAGCCTTTTGCGAGCGGGAGGAGAGACCCAGTACTTC.

This chain uses TRBV5-8 with TRBJ2-7; 7 bases match TRBD1. CDR1 and CDR2 from the germline V gene are SGHTS and YDEGEE. Trimming took 7 bases from V and 3 from J; bases not matched to a gene: 13. This CDR3 region has 15 residues. CDR3 in amino acids: CASPRGTENFYEQYF. The CDR3 DNA is TGTGCCAGCCCAAGAGGGACAGAGAATTTCTACGAGCAGTACTTC.